This TCR beta chain appears in the sequencing data of a study of response to subunit inactivated influenza vaccine. Study-wide results and limits: Few additional T cells are recruited per seasonal influenza vaccination, authors suggested.

TCRdb reprocessed the RT-PCR reads via MiXCR and lists one record per CDR3 protein. The table includes roughly 760,000 distinct CDR3 sequences, about 20% detected once. This clonotype was found a few times. The antigen remains undetermined. V trimming: 7 bases; J trimming: 4 bases; junction bases outside the gene matches: 9. From germline, CDR1 is KGHDR and CDR2 SFDVKD. The CDR3 covers 17 residues. This clonotype was sampled from a man in his fifties or sixties who received an inactivated influenza vaccine. The V gene is TRBV24-1, the J gene TRBJ2-6; 10 bases match TRBD1. The sequenced sample was PBMCs from blood, obtained less than 6 days after vaccination. The CDR3 spells CATSPPGQGNGANVLTF. CDR3 nucleotide sequence: TGTGCCACCAGCCCTCCGGGACAGGGGAACGGGGCCAACGTCCTGACTTTC.